A selection of T cell receptor beta chains follows, all from one sample in a study of blood T cell repertoires in COVID-19. Libraries were prepared by immunoSEQ multiplex PCR; TCRdb keeps only in-frame clonotypes and omits some of them. The sample yields approximately 150,000 clones, approximately 86% seen once. Source material: PBMCs or T cells enriched from blood (not recorded which). The source is a woman aged 40 to 50 who had been exposed to COVID-19. Both conserved end residues are part of each CDR3. A D gene is named only where the DNA matches it firmly. Expanded clones are given a class, and other clones once, few, many or no size at all.

DNA: TGCGCCAGCAGCCAAGTAGGACTAGCGCAAAACACCGGGGAGCTGTTTTTT; CDR3: CASSQVGLAQNTGELFF; length: 17; V: TRBV4-1; D: TRBD2; size: large; J: TRBJ2-2
DNA: TGTGCCAGCAGCAGGACAGGGGGAATTTCTGGAAACACCATATATTTT; CDR3: CASSRTGGISGNTIYF; length: 16; V: TRBV5-4; D: TRBD1; size: once; J: TRBJ1-3
DNA: TGTGCCAGCAGTTCGGGACTAGGGAGCTCCTACAATGAGCAGTTCTTC; CDR3: CASSSGLGSSYNEQFF; length: 16; V: TRBV28; D: TRBD2; size: .; J: TRBJ2-1
DNA: TGTGCCAGCAGTGACCGGGACAGCTCCTATAATTCACCCCTCCACTTT; CDR3: CASSDRDSSYNSPLHF; length: 16; V: TRBV6-1; D: TRBD1; size: .; J: TRBJ1-6
DNA: TGTGCCAGCGGGGGGGGACTAGACGTTATCTTC; CDR3: CASGGGLDVIF; length: 11; V: TRBV2; D: TRBD2; size: .; J: TRBJ2-7
DNA: TGTGCCAGCAGAGGACTAGCTGAAATGCTTAGGAGCAATGAGCAGTTCTTC; CDR3: CASRGLAEMLRSNEQFF; length: 17; V: TRBV5-8; D: TRBD2; size: .; J: TRBJ2-1
DNA: TGTGCCAGCAGGGGTCCGGGACAGGGACCCGAGCAGTACTTC; CDR3: CASRGPGQGPEQYF; length: 14; V: TRBV6-4; D: TRBD1; size: .; J: TRBJ2-7
DNA: TGTGCCAGTAGTATCTTGGGCCCCACTGAAGCTTTCTTT; CDR3: CASSILGPTEAFF; length: 13; V: TRBV19; D: .; size: .; J: TRBJ1-1
DNA: TGTGCCAGTACCCCAGCGGGAGGCGGAAATGAGCAGTTCTTC; CDR3: CASTPAGGGNEQFF; length: 14; V: TRBV19; D: TRBD2; size: .; J: TRBJ2-1
DNA: TGCGCCAGCAGCCAAGACCGGCGGGGATACTACGAGCAGTACTTC; CDR3: CASSQDRRGYYEQYF; length: 15; V: TRBV4-3; D: .; size: once; J: TRBJ2-7
DNA: TGCGCCAGCAGCCAAGAGGGGACAATCTTTGGAAACACCATATATTTT; CDR3: CASSQEGTIFGNTIYF; length: 16; V: TRBV4-1; D: .; size: few; J: TRBJ1-3
DNA: TGTGCCAGCAGTTCTTTAGTAGGCGGAACCGGGACAGGGCATCAGCCCCAGCATTTT; CDR3: CASSSLVGGTGTGHQPQHF; length: 19; V: TRBV27; D: TRBD1; size: few; J: TRBJ1-5
DNA: TGTGCCAGCAGTATCCGGACAGGGGAGGAAAAACTGTTTTTT; CDR3: CASSIRTGEEKLFF; length: 14; V: TRBV27; D: TRBD1; size: few; J: TRBJ1-4
DNA: TGTGCCAGCTCAGACAGGGGGGTGTCTGAAGCTTTCTTT; CDR3: CASSDRGVSEAFF; length: 13; V: TRBV7-3; D: TRBD1; size: .; J: TRBJ1-1
DNA: TGTGCCAGCAGTGGCTCTTTGGGGGCGGGAGGATTTTTGACCGGGGAGCTGTTTTTT; CDR3: CASSGSLGAGGFLTGELFF; length: 19; V: TRBV2; D: TRBD2; size: .; J: TRBJ2-2
DNA: TGCGCCAGCAGCTTCGCAGGGCAGAATGAAAAACTGTTTTTT; CDR3: CASSFAGQNEKLFF; length: 14; V: TRBV5-1; D: .; size: .; J: TRBJ1-4
DNA: TGTGCCAGCAGCTTACCGGGACAGGGGGCGCGAGGAGAAAAACTGTTTTTT; CDR3: CASSLPGQGARGEKLFF; length: 17; V: TRBV7-9; D: TRBD1; size: .; J: TRBJ1-4
DNA: TGTGCCAGCAGCTTGCCCCGGGAGGTTACCTACAATGAGCAGTTCTTC; CDR3: CASSLPREVTYNEQFF; length: 16; V: TRBV5-5; D: TRBD2; size: .; J: TRBJ2-1
DNA: TGTGCCAGCAGTGAACAGTTTCACACTGAAGCTTTCTTT; CDR3: CASSEQFHTEAFF; length: 13; V: TRBV2; D: .; size: .; J: TRBJ1-1
DNA: TGTGCCACCAGCAGGAGCCTAGCGGACAACAATGAGCAGTTCTTC; CDR3: CATSRSLADNNEQFF; length: 15; V: TRBV15; D: TRBD2; size: .; J: TRBJ2-1
DNA: TGTGCTAGTGGGCCGGACAGAGGCGATACGCAGTATTTT; CDR3: CASGPDRGDTQYF; length: 13; V: TRBV12-5; D: .; size: .; J: TRBJ2-3
DNA: TGTGCCAGCAGTGGAATAGCGGGGGGGAGCACCGGGGAGCTGTTTTTT; CDR3: CASSGIAGGSTGELFF; length: 16; V: TRBV2; D: TRBD2; size: once; J: TRBJ2-2
DNA: TGTGCCAGCAGTCCCACAGGGGGCCAGTATGGCTACACCTTC; CDR3: CASSPTGGQYGYTF; length: 14; V: TRBV28; D: TRBD1; size: .; J: TRBJ1-2
DNA: TGTGCCAGCAGTCTGACAGGGGGCCTCTCTGGGGCCAACGTCCTGACTTTC; CDR3: CASSLTGGLSGANVLTF; length: 17; V: TRBV28; D: TRBD1; size: .; J: TRBJ2-6
DNA: TGTGCCAGCAGCGTAGATACTAGCGGGACTTACGAGCAGTACTTC; CDR3: CASSVDTSGTYEQYF; length: 15; V: TRBV9; D: TRBD2; size: .; J: TRBJ2-7
DNA: TGTGCCTGCCGCAAAGGCCGCGGGGCGGCAGGGGGCTACACCTTC; CDR3: CACRKGRGAAGGYTF; length: 15; V: TRBV28; D: .; size: .; J: TRBJ1-2
DNA: TGCAGCGTTGAAGTTCGGTCTCCACAAGAGACCCAGTACTTC; CDR3: CSVEVRSPQETQYF; length: 14; V: TRBV29-1; D: .; size: .; J: TRBJ2-5
DNA: TGTGCCAGCAGTGAAAGGGGTTCAACCACTGAAGCTTTCTTT; CDR3: CASSERGSTTEAFF; length: 14; V: TRBV2; D: .; size: once; J: TRBJ1-1
DNA: TGTGCCAGCAGTTACTCGAGACAGCTCCAAGAGACCCAGTACTTC; CDR3: CASSYSRQLQETQYF; length: 15; V: TRBV6-5; D: .; size: .; J: TRBJ2-5
DNA: TGTGCCAGCAGCGTAGCCAGGCAGGGGGTCAGTGAGCAGTTCTTC; CDR3: CASSVARQGVSEQFF; length: 15; V: TRBV9; D: TRBD1; size: .; J: TRBJ2-1
DNA: TGTGCCAGCACTCACGTCCGGCGGGGGGGCCCTTACAATGAGCAGTTCTTC; CDR3: CASTHVRRGGPYNEQFF; length: 17; V: TRBV21-1; D: .; size: .; J: TRBJ2-1
DNA: TGTGCCAGCAGCGACAGGGGGCAAAGGTACGAAAAACTGTTTTTT; CDR3: CASSDRGQRYEKLFF; length: 15; V: TRBV2; D: TRBD1; size: .; J: TRBJ1-4
DNA: TGTGCCAGCTCACCGGGACTAGCGGGAGCCTACGAGCAGTACTTC; CDR3: CASSPGLAGAYEQYF; length: 15; V: TRBV18; D: TRBD2; size: .; J: TRBJ2-7
DNA: TGTGCCAGCAGCCGATCAGGGGGAGCTCCTGAAGCTTTCTTT; CDR3: CASSRSGGAPEAFF; length: 14; V: TRBV3-1/TRBV3-2; D: TRBD1; size: .; J: TRBJ1-1
DNA: TGTGCCAGCAGCTGGAACAGGGTCGCCTACGAGCAGTACTTC; CDR3: CASSWNRVAYEQYF; length: 14; V: TRBV7-2; D: .; size: .; J: TRBJ2-7
DNA: TGTGCCAGCAGCTTCGGATGGACAGGAAGCTCCTACAATGAGCAGTTCTTC; CDR3: CASSFGWTGSSYNEQFF; length: 17; V: TRBV7-8; D: TRBD1; size: .; J: TRBJ2-1
DNA: TGTGCCAGCAGCAGAGAAACAGGGGCGGACACTGAAGCTTTCTTT; CDR3: CASSRETGADTEAFF; length: 15; V: TRBV6-5; D: TRBD1; size: .; J: TRBJ1-1
DNA: TGTGCCAGCCGGGCGCGGGACTTAGTGAGCGAGCAGTACTTC; CDR3: CASRARDLVSEQYF; length: 14; V: TRBV7-2; D: .; size: .; J: TRBJ2-7
DNA: TGCGCCAGCACAAAGGAGCCCCTAACTGAAGCTTTCTTT; CDR3: CASTKEPLTEAFF; length: 13; V: TRBV5-1; D: .; size: .; J: TRBJ1-1